This TCR beta chain was observed in a study of Tregs in tolerant kidney transplant recipients. CD4+CD25+CD127- Tregs, CD4+CD25- non-Tregs, CD4 and CD8 cells were sorted. Deletions cut 5 bases from V and 10 bases from J, with 18 bases between. Germline values: CDR1 SGHNT, CDR2 YENEEA. The CDR3 runs to 14 residues. Sequencing was performed with immunoSEQ multiplex PCR; in TCRdb, only in-frame clones are kept and a portion is missing. The sample holds just over 15,000 clones, roughly 92% seen once. The TCR was taken from a human donor in good health. The sequenced sample consisted of CD8+ T cells from blood. The chain joins TRBV11-3 to TRBJ2-1; D is unclear. The CDR3 sequence: CASSPLGRSPEQFF. Here the CDR3 DNA reads TGTGCCAGCAGCCCTCTGGGTAGGTCCCCCGAGCAGTTCTTC.